This TCR beta chain was identified in a study of blood T cells in healthy people across ages. Overall study findings and caveats: Roughly linearly, TCR beta diversity per million T cells fell as age increased. Calculation of diversity from one million T cells yielded estimates considered to be underestimates.

Sample-barcoded 5' priming and a J-beta primer mix drove a second PCR of roughly 6 to 12 cycles. TCRdb re-called the 5' RACE reads with MiXCR, one entry per CDR3 protein. The sample contains approximately 670,000 distinct CDR3 sequences, about 43% of which appear only once. CDR1 is KGHSH, CDR2 LQKENI, per germline. V was pared by 1 base and J by 0 bases, with 10 bases between. The CDR3 consists of 17 residues. In regard to this clonotype: Its antigen is not known.

Isolation yielded PBMCs, at least 7 million per sample, in every case. This receptor was taken from a man aged 80 or over in good health. The sample taken for sequencing was blood. This chain uses TRBV18 with TRBJ2-6; D not certain. This chain's CDR3 is CASSPRRLNSGANVLTF. CDR3 sequence (DNA): TGTGCCAGCTCACCACGGCGGCTGAACTCTGGGGCCAACGTCCTGACTTTC.